These 3 T cell receptor beta chains share one sample of origin, sequenced in a study of OX40 agonist ivuxolimab in advanced cancers. The assay was immunoSEQ multiplex PCR, and TCRdb's table has in-frame clones only and misses some. The repertoire holds fewer than 65,000 clones, with roughly nine tenths as singletons. Sequences were derived from CD4+ or CD8+ T cells sorted from blood, sampled in a trial of the OX40 agonist ivuxolimab. The receptors come from an adult with an advanced solid tumor such as melanoma, head and neck, liver or kidney cancer.

The gene calls are TRBV5-1 and TRBJ2-5, with 13 nucleotides matching TRBD2. Germline V gene lookup returns CDR1 SGHRS and CDR2 YFSETQ. The V segment lost 0 bases and the J segment 5 bases; nucleotides outside the gene matches: 7. This CDR3 contains 17 residues. The CDR3 loop is CASSLARGLAGVETQYF. DNA of the CDR3: TGCGCCAGCAGCTTGGCGCGTGGACTAGCGGGGGTTGAGACCCAGTACTTC.

The chain recombines TRBV7-8 with TRBJ1-5; perhaps TRBD1 as D (5 bases). V dropped 6 bases and J dropped 9 bases, with 24 bases sitting between them. CDR1 and CDR2 from the germline V gene are SGHVS and FQNEAQ. CDR3 length: 16 residues. CDR3 residues: CASRPTGTASSGPQHF. The DNA of the CDR3 is TGTGCCAGCAGACCGACCGGGACGGCCTCATCGGGGCCCCAGCATTTT.

The chain joins TRBV2 to TRBJ2-3, with a possible D match to TRBD2 (5 bases). This CDR3 has 13 amino acids. V gave up 6 bases and J gave up 3 bases, with 10 bases separating them. CDR1 is SNHLY, CDR2 FYNNEI, per germline. In DNA form, the CDR3 reads TGTGCCAGCAGCGGGGATGCTACAGATACGCAGTATTTT. Residues: CASSGDATDTQYF.